One sample yielded the 21 T cell receptor beta chains listed below, sequenced in a study of OX40 agonist ivuxolimab in advanced cancers. Assay: immunoSEQ multiplex PCR; the TCRdb copy retains only in-frame clones and omits some. The sample has tens of thousands of clones, around 83% seen once. The specimen comprised CD4+ or CD8+ T cells sorted from blood, sampled in a trial of the OX40 agonist ivuxolimab. The receptors here all came from an adult with an advanced solid tumor such as melanoma, head and neck, liver or kidney cancer.

This chain uses TRBV27 with TRBJ2-1; 14 bases align to TRBD2. Germline trimming cut 6 bases from V and 0 bases from J; bases unmatched to any gene: 13. CDR1 and CDR2 (germline): MNHEY, SMNVEV (reference sequence). This CDR3 region has 20 residues. CDR3 coding DNA: TGTGCCAGCAGCTCTGCCGGGACTAGCGGGAGTCGGAGCTCCTACAATGAGCAGTTCTTC. It yields the protein CASSSAGTSGSRSSYNEQFF.

The chain recombines TRBV10-3 with TRBJ2-5; tentatively, D is TRBD2 (6 bases). This CDR3 comprises 14 residues. Germline V gene sequence: CDR1 ENHRY, CDR2 SYGVKD. Trimming took off 4 bases at V and 3 bases at J, with 12 bases between the two ends. CDR3 region: CAISGQRREETQYF. CDR3 sequence (DNA): TGTGCCATCAGTGGACAGCGGAGGGAAGAGACCCAGTACTTC.

The chain's CDR3 is CASSASYETQYF. In DNA, the CDR3 is TGTGCCAGCAGCGCGAGCTATGAGACCCAGTACTTC. This rearrangement joins TRBV14 to TRBJ2-5; D gene uncertain. CDR1 SGHDN and CDR2 FVKESK come from the germline V gene. The CDR3 loop spans 12 amino acids. V was trimmed by 5 bases and J by 5 bases, leaving 9 bases between them. Full variable domain (remainder filled in from reference TRBV14 and TRBJ2-5): EAGVTQFPSHSVIEKGQTVTLRCDPISGHDNLYWYRRVMGKEIKFLLHFVKESKQDESGMPNNRFLAERTGGTYSTLKVQPAELEDSGVYFCASSASYETQYFGPGTRLLVL.

V gene TRBV4-1 combines with J gene TRBJ2-3, with D possibly TRBD2 on 6 matching bases. Germline loops: CDR1 MGHRA, CDR2 YSYEKL. V lost 3 bases to trimming and J lost 0 bases, with 28 bases between them. This CDR3 is 21 amino acids long. The CDR3 spells CASSHALRLRRDRSSTDTQYF. The CDR3 DNA follows: TGCGCCAGCAGCCACGCGCTCCGCTTACGGCGGGACCGATCTAGCACAGATACGCAGTATTTT.

The CDR3 region has the DNA TGCGCCAGCAGCAGAGGGGGCGGCTATGGCTACACCTTC. Protein product: CASSRGGGYGYTF. V and J are TRBV5-1 and TRBJ1-2; 7 bases line up with TRBD1. Looked up from germline, CDR1 is SGHRS and CDR2 is YFSETQ. The V and J ends lost 4 bases and 4 bases, in that order; junction bases with no gene match: 4. This CDR3 has 13 residues. The complete variable domain, with remaining parts taken from reference TRBV5-1 and TRBJ1-2, reads KAGVTQTPRYLIKTRGQQVTLSCSPISGHRSVSWYQQTPGQGLQFLFEYFSETQRNKGNFPGRFSGRQFSNSRSEMNVSTLELGDSALYLCASSRGGGYGYTFGSGTRLTVV.

The chain is built from TRBV15 and TRBJ2-3, with 9 bases matching TRBD2. The CDR3 sequence is 15 residues long. V lost 5 bases to trimming and J lost 1 base; unmatched junction nucleotides: 4. From germline, CDR1 is LNHNV and CDR2 YYDKDF (reference sequence). CDR3 region: CATSRLAGGTDTQYF. CDR3 coding DNA: TGTGCCACCAGCCGTTTAGCGGGGGGCACAGATACGCAGTATTTT. Based on the CDR3 plus reference TRBV15 and TRBJ2-3, the full variable domain is DAMVIQNPRYQVTQFGKPVTLSCSQTLNHNVMYWYQQKSSQAPKLLFHYYDKDFNNEADTPDNFQSRRPNTSFCFLDIRSPGLGDTAMYLCATSRLAGGTDTQYFGPGTRLTVL.

The chain recombines TRBV6-5 with TRBJ2-5; the D is unclear. The V end was cut by 6 bases, the J end by 4 bases, with 6 bases between. The CDR3 sequence is 11 residues long. CDR1 MNHEY and CDR2 SVGAGI come from the germline V gene. This CDR3 reads CASSPGETQYF. In DNA, the CDR3 is TGTGCCAGCAGCCCCGGAGAGACCCAGTACTTC.

This sequence joins TRBV6-6 and TRBJ1-3, with D hard to call. V lost 6 bases, J lost 4 bases, and 10 bases lay in between. CDR1 and CDR2 (germline): MNHNY, SVGAGI (reference sequence). The CDR3 runs to 13 residues. CDR3 in amino acids: CASRQQSGNTIYF. CDR3 sequence (DNA): TGTGCCAGCAGGCAACAGTCCGGAAACACCATATATTTT.

This chain links TRBV6-5 with TRBJ2-2; possible D gene TRBD2, 6 bases. Germline loops: CDR1 MNHEY, CDR2 SVGAGI. V dropped 3 bases and J dropped 3 bases, with 11 bases sitting between them. This CDR3 has 15 residues. The chain's CDR3 is CASSYLSGHTGELFF. The CDR3 DNA reads as TGTGCCAGCAGTTATCTTAGCGGACACACCGGGGAGCTGTTTTTT.

J is TRBJ1-1 and V is TRBV19; D is possibly TRBD1 (5 bases). Germline-derived CDR1 and CDR2 are LNHDA and SQIVND (reference sequence). The CDR3 consists of 14 residues. V lost 0 bases and J lost 0, with 5 bases in between. CDR3 loop: CASSIDRVNTEAFF. The CDR3 DNA is TGTGCCAGTAGTATAGACAGGGTGAACACTGAAGCTTTCTTT.

The chain uses TRBV9 and TRBJ1-5, with D uncertain. This CDR3 contains 12 residues. The germline V and J ends were trimmed by 0 bases and 10 bases, with 8 bases remaining between them. The V gene's germline CDR1 is SGDLS and CDR2 YYNGEE. This chain's CDR3 is CASSVEGGPQHF. CDR3 bases: TGTGCCAGCAGCGTAGAGGGCGGTCCCCAGCATTTT.

In this sample, this clone turned up a few times. Within the sample, other DNA sequences also encode this same CDR3. The rearrangement joins TRBV19 to TRBJ1-2; D is uncertain. The CDR3 covers 12 residues. Trimming pared 3 bases from V and 4 bases from J, leaving 6 bases between. CDR1 and CDR2 (germline): LNHDA, SQIVND (reference sequence). CDR3 in DNA: TGTGCCAGTAGTATCTCGGTCTATGGCTACACCTTC. Amino acids: CASSISVYGYTF.

The gene calls are TRBV27 and TRBJ2-7; 9 bases map to TRBD2. The CDR3 loop spans 17 amino acids. J lost 4 bases, V lost 4 bases, and 14 bases had no gene match. The germline gives CDR1 MNHEY, CDR2 SMNVEV (reference sequence). The CDR3 DNA follows: TGTGCCAGCAGTTATCATGGTAGCGGGAGAAACCCTTACGAGCAGTACTTC. Protein product: CASSYHGSGRNPYEQYF.

The V and J genes are TRBV5-6 and TRBJ1-4; 7 bases agree with TRBD1. Germline assignment: CDR1 SGHDT and CDR2 YYEEEE. The junction had 6 bases not matched to a gene; V was cut back by 3 bases and J by 7 bases. The CDR3 is 14 amino acids. The CDR3 here is CASSYGTDFEKLFF. In DNA form, the CDR3 reads TGTGCCAGCAGCTACGGGACAGATTTTGAAAAACTGTTTTTT.

This CDR3 reads CARATSGSSETQYF. The CDR3 DNA follows: TGTGCCAGGGCCACTAGCGGGAGTTCGGAGACCCAGTACTTC. The chain carries TRBV2 and TRBJ2-5, with TRBD2 matching 11 bases. With 9 bases clipped from V and 5 bases from J, the junction kept 8 bases outside the gene matches. This CDR3 spans 14 amino acids. Germline CDR1 SNHLY, CDR2 FYNNEI.

The V and J genes are TRBV19 and TRBJ1-5, with D unclear. CDR1 and CDR2 (germline): LNHDA, SQIVND (reference sequence). CDR3 length equals 15 residues. V lost 8 bases and J lost 1, with 15 bases in between. CDR3 protein: CASSEGILSNQPQHF. For the CDR3, the DNA is TGTGCCAGTTCAGAAGGAATTTTGAGCAATCAGCCCCAGCATTTT.

The V gene is TRBV11-2, the J gene TRBJ2-1, with D maybe TRBD1 (6 bases). This CDR3 has 14 amino acids. The V gene's germline CDR1 is SGHAT and CDR2 FQNNGV. V was pared by 5 bases and J by 3 bases, with 11 bases between. The CDR3 bases are TGTGCCAGCAGCCCACTCAGGGGCTACAATGAGCAGTTCTTC. Translated: CASSPLRGYNEQFF.

This rearrangement joins TRBV5-1 to TRBJ2-2; D gene uncertain. The germline V gene encodes CDR1 SGHRS and CDR2 YFSETQ. V was cut by 0 bases and J by 2 bases, with 5 bases left in between. The CDR3 runs to 14 residues. The CDR3 coding sequence is TGCGCCAGCAGCTTGGGTCCCAACACCGGGGAGCTGTTTTTT. It codes for CASSLGPNTGELFF.

The genes are TRBV5-6 and TRBJ2-5; the D call may be TRBD1 or TRBD2 (5 bases each). CDR3 length: 13 residues. Per the germline V gene, CDR1 is SGHDT and CDR2 is YYEEEE. Trimming removed 4 bases at V and 1 base at J, with 8 bases between. CDR3 sequence: CASSPGPQETQYF. The CDR3 nucleotides read TGTGCCAGCAGCCCGGGACCCCAAGAGACCCAGTACTTC.

The sample holds a few counts of this clone. The chain links TRBV10-3 to TRBJ2-1, with a possible D match to TRBD2 (5 bases). The CDR3 contains 14 residues. Germline CDR1 reads ENHRY; CDR2 reads SYGVKD. Trimming cost V 4 bases and J 2 bases, with 9 bases left between them. CDR3 DNA: TGTGCCATCAGTGCGGCGGGCACCTACAATGAGCAGTTCTTC. Encoded protein: CAISAAGTYNEQFF.

This chain links TRBV4-2 with TRBJ1-1, with 7 nucleotides matching TRBD1. Per germline, CDR1 LGHNA and CDR2 YNFKEQ. The CDR3 spans 14 residues. The V and J ends lost 1 base and 6 bases, in that order; junction bases with no gene match: 5. The CDR3 protein is CASSQVGTAAEAFF. The CDR3 coding sequence is TGTGCCAGCAGCCAAGTAGGGACAGCAGCTGAAGCTTTCTTT.